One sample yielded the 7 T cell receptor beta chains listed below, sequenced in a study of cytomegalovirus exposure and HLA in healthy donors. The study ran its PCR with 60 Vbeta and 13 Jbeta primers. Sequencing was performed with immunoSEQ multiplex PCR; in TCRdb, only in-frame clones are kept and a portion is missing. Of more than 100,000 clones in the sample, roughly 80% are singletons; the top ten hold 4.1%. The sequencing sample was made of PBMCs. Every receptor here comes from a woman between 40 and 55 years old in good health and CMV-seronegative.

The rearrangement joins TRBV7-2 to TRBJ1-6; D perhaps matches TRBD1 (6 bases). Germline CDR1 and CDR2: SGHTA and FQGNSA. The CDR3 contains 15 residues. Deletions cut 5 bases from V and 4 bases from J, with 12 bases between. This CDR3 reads CASSLYGQYNSPLHF. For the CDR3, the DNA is TGTGCCAGCAGCCTATACGGACAGTATAATTCACCCCTCCACTTT.

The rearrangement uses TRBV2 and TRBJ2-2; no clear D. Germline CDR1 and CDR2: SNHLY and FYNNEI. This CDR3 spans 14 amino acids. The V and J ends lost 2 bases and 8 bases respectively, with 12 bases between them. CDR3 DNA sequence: TGTGCCAGCAGTGAATTAACCCTGACTGGGGAGCTGTTTTTT. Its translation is CASSELTLTGELFF.

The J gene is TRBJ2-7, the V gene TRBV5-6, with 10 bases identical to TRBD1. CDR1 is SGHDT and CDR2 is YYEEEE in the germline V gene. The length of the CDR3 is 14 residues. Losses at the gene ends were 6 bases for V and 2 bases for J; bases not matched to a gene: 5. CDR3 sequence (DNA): TGTGCCAGCAAGCCGGGACAGGGGACCTACGAGCAGTACTTC. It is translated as CASKPGQGTYEQYF.

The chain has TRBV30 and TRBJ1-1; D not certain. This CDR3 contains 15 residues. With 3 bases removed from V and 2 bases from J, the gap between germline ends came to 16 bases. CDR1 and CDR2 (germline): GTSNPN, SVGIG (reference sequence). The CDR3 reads CAWRPFGSLNTEAFF. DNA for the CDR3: TGTGCCTGGAGGCCTTTTGGGAGTCTAAACACTGAAGCTTTCTTT.

Here the CDR3 reads CASSQDGTSGYEQYF. The CDR3 DNA reads TGTGCCAGCAGCCAAGATGGCACTAGCGGATACGAGCAGTACTTC. This rearrangement joins TRBV4-2 to TRBJ2-7; 8 bases agree with TRBD2. Germline V gene data show CDR1 as LGHNA and CDR2 as YNFKEQ. This CDR3 contains 15 residues. Unmatched junction bases numbered 5, after V lost 0 bases and J lost 4 bases.

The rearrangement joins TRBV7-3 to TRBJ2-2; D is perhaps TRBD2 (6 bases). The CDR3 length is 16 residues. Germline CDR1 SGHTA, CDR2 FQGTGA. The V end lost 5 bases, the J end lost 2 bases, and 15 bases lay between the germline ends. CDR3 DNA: TGTGCCAGCAGCCTCCTTAGTAGCGGAAACACCGGGGAGCTGTTTTTT. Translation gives CASSLLSSGNTGELFF.

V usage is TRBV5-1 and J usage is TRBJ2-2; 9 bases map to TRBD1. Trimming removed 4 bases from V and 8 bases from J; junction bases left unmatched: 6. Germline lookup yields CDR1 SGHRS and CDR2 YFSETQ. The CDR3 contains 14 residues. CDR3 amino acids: CASSQQGATGELFF. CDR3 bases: TGCGCCAGCAGCCAACAGGGGGCAACGGGGGAGCTGTTTTTT.